This T cell receptor beta chain was captured in a study of technical replicates of blood from a handful of donors. Germline CDR1 SGDLS, CDR2 YYNGEE. CDR3 length: 14 residues. Trimming took 0 bases from V and 2 from J, leaving 9 bases between them. Assay: immunoSEQ multiplex PCR; the TCRdb copy retains only in-frame clones and omits some. This table holds about 97,000 clones, about 94% found once. The clonotype was recovered from a human donor in good health. The chain carries TRBV9 and TRBJ2-7; D uncertain. Material: T cells isolated from PBMCs. In DNA, the CDR3 is TGTGCCAGCAGCGTAGGTAATAGCCCCTACGAGCAGTACTTC. Translating it yields CASSVGNSPYEQYF.